A single sample gave rise to the 28 T cell receptor beta chains below, sequenced in a study of blood T cells in healthy people across ages. PCR was performed a second time for roughly 7 to 12 cycles using a sample-barcoded 5' primer and a J-beta primer mix. Using its own MiXCR run on the 5' RACE reads, TCRdb lists one record per CDR3 protein. The repertoire holds some 800,000 distinct CDR3 sequences, more than 40% seen once, with about 21% in the top ten. Sequencing was done on a sample of blood. The source is a man aged 60 to 69 in good health.

The genes are TRBV2 and TRBJ1-1; D is possibly TRBD1 (5 bases). V was trimmed by 7 bases and J by 0 bases, leaving 9 bases between them. CDR3 length: 13 amino acids. Germline CDR1 is SNHLY and CDR2 is FYNNEI. The CDR3 region is CASIAGMNTEAFF. CDR3 DNA: TGTGCCAGCATCGCAGGGATGAACACTGAAGCTTTCTTT.

This clonotype has a handful of counts. This chain joins TRBV5-1 and TRBJ2-5; the D gene is possibly TRBD1 (5 bases). Germline values: CDR1 SGHRS, CDR2 YFSETQ. V was pared by 0 bases and J by 3 bases, with 18 bases between. This CDR3 spans 17 amino acids. The CDR3 protein is CASSLGTLRQTEETQYF. The CDR3 nucleotides read TGCGCCAGCAGCTTGGGGACGCTTCGACAGACGGAAGAGACCCAGTACTTC.

This rearrangement joins TRBV3-1 to TRBJ2-7; TRBD2 matches at 10 bases. The J call may be in error: the DNA end matches TRBJ2-5 better. Germline CDR1 is LGHDT and CDR2 is YNNKEL (reference sequence). The CDR3 is 15 amino acids. This CDR3 reads CASSQGSGGLETQYF. CDR3 bases: TGTGCCAGCAGCCAAGGTAGCGGGGGGCTGGAGACCCAGTACTTC.

The V and J genes are TRBV20-1 and TRBJ2-5, with 9 nucleotides matching TRBD2. The V segment lost 3 bases and the J segment 9 bases; nucleotides outside the gene matches: 14. Germline CDR1 reads DFQATT; CDR2 reads SNEGSKA (reference sequence). This CDR3 region has 15 residues. Written as DNA, the CDR3 is TGCAGTGCTAGGGACCGAGCGGGGGGTCCCAAGGCCCAGTACTTC. Translating it yields CSARDRAGGPKAQYF.

Regarding this clonotype: One base away lies a much larger clone, so this may be a sequencing read error. V gene TRBV13 combines with J gene TRBJ1-5; weak D call: TRBD1 (6 bases). Germline CDR1 PRHDT, CDR2 FYEKMQ (reference sequence). This CDR3 has 14 residues. The CDR3 sequence: CASILAGGNQPQHF. CDR3 nucleotides: TGTGCCAGCATCTTAGCAGGGGGCAATCAGCCCCAGCATTTT.

The chain links TRBV7-9 to TRBJ1-4, with 11 bases fitting TRBD1. The germline gives CDR1 SEHNR, CDR2 FQNEAQ (reference sequence). Germline trimming cut 1 base from V and 7 bases from J; bases unmatched to any gene: 2. CDR3 length: 15 residues. The CDR3 is CASSLGDRGGEKLFF. CDR3 sequence (DNA): TGTGCCAGCAGCTTAGGGGACAGGGGGGGTGAAAAACTGTTTTTT.

Written as DNA, the CDR3 is TGTGCCAGCAGTTTTGGGAACACCATATATTTT. It codes for CASSFGNTIYF. This rearrangement joins TRBV12-3 or TRBV12-4 to TRBJ1-3, with D hard to call. This CDR3 is 11 amino acids long. Trimming pared 3 bases from V and 7 bases from J, leaving 4 bases between.

This clonotype turned up a few times. This rearrangement joins TRBV5-1 to TRBJ2-4; 7 nucleotides agree with TRBD1. Germline V gene lookup returns CDR1 SGHRS and CDR2 YFSETQ. The CDR3 contains 19 residues. The trim removed 6 bases at V and 0 bases at J, leaving 18 bases unmatched. The CDR3 DNA is TGCGCCAGCACGCCCGCTGGAGGCAAGACAGGGTCAGCCAAAAACATTCAGTACTTC. Amino acids: CASTPAGGKTGSAKNIQYF.

This clonotype was counted only a few times. The rearrangement links TRBV20-1 to TRBJ1-6; TRBD1 matches at 9 bases. This CDR3 contains 16 residues. Unmatched junction bases numbered 8, after V lost 0 bases and J lost 8 bases. Per germline, CDR1 DFQATT and CDR2 SNEGSKA (reference sequence). CDR3 sequence: CSAREGTGTNDSPLHF. The CDR3 DNA reads as TGCAGTGCTAGAGAGGGGACAGGGACCAATGATTCACCCCTCCACTTT.

This clonotype has a handful of counts. CDR3 DNA: TGTGCCAGCAGTTCCCCGGACAGGATATACGAGCAGTACTTC. This translates into CASSSPDRIYEQYF. This chain uses TRBV27 with TRBJ2-7; 7 bases line up with TRBD1. J was trimmed by 4 bases and V by 4 bases; bases with no gene match: 7. Per germline, CDR1 MNHEY and CDR2 SMNVEV (reference sequence). This CDR3 is 14 amino acids long.

A remark on this clonotype: This may arise from a read error, as a much more abundant clone is one base away. The chain has TRBV5-1 and TRBJ1-5; 9 bases are shared with TRBD1. Looked up from germline, CDR1 is SGHRS and CDR2 is YFSETQ. V trimming: 4 bases; J trimming: 6 bases; junction bases outside the gene matches: 5. This CDR3 contains 14 residues. CDR3 in amino acids: CASSEGQGPQPQHF. As DNA, the CDR3 is TGCGCCAGCAGCGAGGGACAGGGCCCTCAGCCCCAGCATTTT.

This clonotype was observed a few times. This chain joins TRBV6-2 or TRBV6-3 and TRBJ2-5; tentatively, D is TRBD1 or TRBD2 (6 bases each). Gene TRBJ2-7 matches the end of the DNA better, so the J call may be wrong. The CDR3 has 13 amino acids. Germline lookup yields CDR1 MNHEY and CDR2 SVGEGT. The CDR3 bases are TGTGCCAGCAACCGGGGGCAGGTGGACGAGCAGTACTTC. This codes for CASNRGQVDEQYF.

V and J are TRBV25-1 and TRBJ1-2; D perhaps matches TRBD1 (6 bases). The germline gives CDR1 MGHDK, CDR2 SYGVNS. The V end was cut by 4 bases, the J end by 7 bases, with 13 bases between. The CDR3 spans 13 residues. As DNA, the CDR3 is TGTGCCAGCAGTGCCCACAGGGACTCTGGCTACACCTTC. It encodes CASSAHRDSGYTF.

V usage is TRBV6-1 and J usage is TRBJ1-2; D unresolved. V lost 6 bases, J lost 8 bases, and 34 bases lay in between. Germline V CDR1 and CDR2: MNHNS, SASEGT. The CDR3 is 19 residues long. DNA for the CDR3: TGTGCCAGCAGCGAATACGGCGGGATGAGCGGCCAACCCGGGATGGGCTACACCTTC. This gives the protein CASSEYGGMSGQPGMGYTF.

V gene TRBV6-6 combines with J gene TRBJ1-2; D gene ambiguous. CDR3 size: 14 residues. CDR1 and CDR2 (germline): MNHNY, SVGAGI (reference sequence). Between the trimmed V and J ends, which lost 8 bases and 4 bases, there was a span of 17 bases. The CDR3 region is CASAPWEGGYGYTF. The CDR3 DNA reads TGTGCCAGCGCCCCCTGGGAGGGCGGCTATGGCTACACCTTC.

The genes are TRBV6-2 or TRBV6-3 and TRBJ2-3; D unclear. Germline assignment: CDR1 MNHEY and CDR2 SVGEGT. V was shortened by 7 bases and J by 0 bases, with 5 bases between the two germline ends. The CDR3 totals 12 residues. The CDR3 loop is CASTDSTDTQYF. The CDR3 region has the DNA TGTGCCAGCACGGATAGCACAGATACGCAGTATTTT.

The V and J genes are TRBV6-6 and TRBJ1-2, with unresolved D. Germline lookup yields CDR1 MNHNY and CDR2 SVGAGI (reference sequence). V shed 0 bases and J shed 4 bases, with 9 bases lying between them. The CDR3 extends over 14 amino acids. The DNA of the CDR3 is TGTGCCAGCAGTTACTCGATGTCGGGCTATGGCTACACCTTC. Encoded protein: CASSYSMSGYGYTF.

This sequence joins TRBV20-1 and TRBJ1-5; 8 positions agree with TRBD1. The CDR3 loop spans 13 amino acids. V was pared by 5 bases and J by 4 bases, with 4 bases of the junction left unmatched. CDR1 and CDR2 (germline): DFQATT, SNEGSKA (reference sequence). In DNA, the CDR3 is TGCAGTGCTCTGGGACAGGTAAATCAGCCCCAGCATTTT. Translation: CSALGQVNQPQHF.

This chain connects TRBV20-1 to TRBJ2-7; the match to TRBD2 covers 9 bases. The CDR3 is 12 amino acids. V trimming: 5 bases; J trimming: 3 bases; junction bases outside the gene matches: 2. Germline loops: CDR1 DFQATT, CDR2 SNEGSKA (reference sequence). The CDR3 sequence is CSAARGGYEQYF. The DNA of the CDR3 is TGCAGTGCTGCGCGGGGGGGCTACGAGCAGTACTTC.

The chain carries TRBV4-1 and TRBJ2-5; D assignment may be TRBD1 or TRBD2 (6 bases each). V was pared by 3 bases and J by 3 bases, with 17 bases between. CDR1 and CDR2 from the germline V gene are MGHRA and YSYEKL. This CDR3 is 16 amino acids long. CDR3 DNA: TGCGCCAGCAGCCACCACAGGGCCACGGGGGAAGAGACCCAGTACTTC. Encoded protein: CASSHHRATGEETQYF.

With respect to this clonotype: The junction departs from the called germline gene at one end, perhaps through a read error. The chain couples TRBV4-3 to TRBJ2-4; D ambiguous. The CDR3 has 14 residues. CDR1 and CDR2 (germline): LGHNA, YSLEER. The CDR3 sequence: CASSQDWATNIQYF. The CDR3 bases are TGCGCCAGCAGCCAAGATTGGGCCACAAACATTCAGTACTTC.

The chain employs TRBV20-1 and TRBJ2-3; TRBD2 might be the D (5 bases). V lost 2 bases, J lost 4 bases, and 7 bases lay in between. This CDR3 comprises 12 residues. Per the germline V gene, CDR1 is DFQATT and CDR2 is SNEGSKA (reference sequence). Here the CDR3 DNA reads TGCAGTGCTAGATCACTAGCAGATACGCAGTATTTT. As protein: CSARSLADTQYF.

With regard to this clonotype: Sequence at one end of the junction differs from germline and may be a read error. This sequence joins TRBV20-1 and TRBJ2-3; 9 bases map to TRBD2. Germline V gene lookup returns CDR1 DFQATT and CDR2 SNEGSKA (reference sequence). This CDR3 region has 17 residues. The CDR3 DNA follows: TGCAGTGCTAGAGATGTTTGGGAGGGGACTAGCACAGATACGCGGTATTTT. This gives the protein CSARDVWEGTSTDTRYF.

The V gene is TRBV10-3, the J gene TRBJ2-3, with 8 bases matching TRBD2. In germline, CDR1 is ENHRY, CDR2 SYGVKD. The CDR3 covers 14 residues. The ends lost 10 bases at V and 2 bases at J; junction bases unmatched: 8. The CDR3 DNA is TGTGCCACCTCAGAGCGGGGGACCACAGATACGCAGTATTTT. Protein sequence: CATSERGTTDTQYF.

The chain employs TRBV7-2 and TRBJ1-2, with a tentative D call TRBD1 (5 bases). The CDR3 spans 15 residues. The germline CDR1 and CDR2 sequences are SGHTA and FQGNSA. Trimming took off 1 base at V and 8 bases at J, with 17 bases between the two ends. In DNA, the CDR3 is TGTGCCAGCAGCTTAGACGGGGCAGGCTTGAGGGGCTACACCTTC. Protein product: CASSLDGAGLRGYTF.

V gene TRBV4-3 combines with J gene TRBJ2-4; 9 bases fit TRBD2. V was clipped by 0 bases and J by 4 bases; unmatched bases: 7. The CDR3 consists of 17 residues. Germline V gives CDR1 LGHNA, CDR2 YSLEER. In nucleotides, the CDR3 is TGCGCCAGCAGCCAAGATTGGGCGGGGGGGAAGAAAAACATTCAGTACTTC. Its protein is CASSQDWAGGKKNIQYF.

This clonotype was seen more than once but under ten times. This chain uses TRBV4-3 with TRBJ2-3; D assignment may be TRBD1 or TRBD2 (6 bases each). The ends were cut back, 1 base at V and 3 bases at J, with 20 bases in the middle. The germline V gene has CDR1 LGHNA and CDR2 YSLEER. The CDR3 covers 18 residues. In DNA form, the CDR3 reads TGCGCCAGCAGCCAAGGAGGGGGGCTAGTGAGGAGTACAGATACGCAGTATTTT. This codes for CASSQGGGLVRSTDTQYF.

This clonotype was counted a few times. The chain is built from TRBV12-3 or TRBV12-4 and TRBJ1-1, with 7 bases identical to TRBD1. After removal of 2 bases from V and 2 bases from J, the junction contained 2 bases not matched to a gene. There are 14 residues in the CDR3. In nucleotides, the CDR3 is TGTGCCAGCAGTTTACAGGGGGTAAACACTGAAGCTTTCTTT. Protein: CASSLQGVNTEAFF.